Included here is one T cell receptor beta chain sequence, with context. This specimen belongs to a study of patients and donors after allogeneic stem cell transplantation. This CDR3 has 13 residues. Germline V gene data show CDR1 as SGHTA and CDR2 as FQGNSA. V shed 5 bases and J shed 7 bases, with 14 bases lying between them. TCRdb analysed the RT-PCR reads with MiXCR anew, one entry per CDR3 protein. The repertoire holds under 200,000 distinct CDR3 sequences, with 25% to 35% as singletons. The sequence was obtained from a human donor who was either an allogeneic HSCT recipient or a stem cell or donor lymphocyte infusion donor (not recorded which). It is not recorded whose cells these are; they may come from a transplant donor. The chain recombines TRBV7-2 with TRBJ1-2; D gene uncertain. What was sequenced was blood, either unsorted or a sorted T cell fraction (not recorded which). DNA for the CDR3: TGTGCCAGCAGCCAACGAGGGTATTTTGGCTACACCTTC. It is translated as CASSQRGYFGYTF.